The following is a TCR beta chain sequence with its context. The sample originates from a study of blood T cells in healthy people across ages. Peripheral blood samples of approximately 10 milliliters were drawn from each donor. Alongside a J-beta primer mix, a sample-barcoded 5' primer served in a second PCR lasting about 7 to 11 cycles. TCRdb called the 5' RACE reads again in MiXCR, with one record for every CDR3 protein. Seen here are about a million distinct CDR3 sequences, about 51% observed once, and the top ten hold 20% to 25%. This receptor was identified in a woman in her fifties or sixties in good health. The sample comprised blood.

CDR3 amino acids: CAISPLTGTGYNEQFF. CDR3 nucleotide sequence: TGTGCCATCAGCCCGCTGACAGGGACAGGGTACAATGAGCAGTTCTTC. The chain couples TRBV10-3 to TRBJ2-1; 9 bases line up with TRBD1. The CDR3 totals 16 residues. CDR1 is ENHRY, CDR2 SYGVKD, per germline. J was trimmed by 4 bases and V by 6 bases; bases with no gene match: 10.